A single sample gave rise to the 29 T cell receptor beta chains below, sequenced in a study of T cell responses to AZD1222 COVID-19 vaccine. Some clones are missing from TCRdb's copy, which holds only in-frame ones; the method was immunoSEQ multiplex PCR. The data contain about 130,000 clones, around 89% of them singletons. Here the sequenced sample was peripheral blood, taken 28 days after the second AZD1222 dose. These receptors were taken from an adult who received the AZD1222 COVID-19 vaccine.

This clone has just a few counts. The chain uses TRBV10-3 and TRBJ1-5; 7 bases align to TRBD1. The CDR3 loop spans 13 amino acids. Trimming at V came to 8 bases and at J to 3 bases, leaving 4 bases not matched to a gene. Germline CDR1 and CDR2: ENHRY and SYGVKD. The chain's CDR3 is CAIRDSNNQPQHF. The DNA of the CDR3 is TGTGCCATCCGGGACAGCAACAATCAGCCCCAGCATTTT.

J is TRBJ1-2 and V is TRBV3-1 (or the pseudogene TRBV3-2); D unclear. The germline V and J ends were trimmed by 6 bases and 6 bases, with 17 bases remaining between them. The CDR3 loop spans 14 amino acids. Germline V gene sequence: CDR1 LGHDT, CDR2 YNNKEL (reference sequence). CDR3 coding DNA: TGTGCCAGCAGTCCTTTTCTCGGACGAAATGGCTACACCTTC. It codes for CASSPFLGRNGYTF.

This clone was seen a handful of times. The V call is TRBV11-2, the J call TRBJ1-4; no reliable D call. The V end was cut by 2 bases, the J end by 7 bases, with 14 bases between. From germline, CDR1 is SGHAT and CDR2 FQNNGV. CDR3 length: 15 amino acids. The CDR3: CASSLLPGAGEKLFF. Written as DNA, the CDR3 is TGTGCCAGCAGCTTACTCCCAGGTGCGGGTGAAAAACTGTTTTTT.

The V gene is TRBV9, the J gene TRBJ2-3; D is tentatively TRBD1 or TRBD2 (5 bases each). CDR1 is SGDLS and CDR2 is YYNGEE in the germline V gene. V was clipped by 0 bases and J by 6 bases, with 14 bases between them. The CDR3 has 15 amino acids. The CDR3 reads CASSVGGTTTDTQYF. The DNA for the CDR3 is TGTGCCAGCAGCGTAGGGGGGACGACGACGGATACGCAGTATTTT.

Of note for this clone: Distinct nucleotide sequences in the sample also encode this CDR3. The rearrangement links TRBV7-9 to TRBJ2-1; D gene unclear. Germline-derived CDR1 and CDR2 are SEHNR and FQNEAQ (reference sequence). The germline V and J ends were trimmed by 2 bases and 1 base, with 0 bases remaining between them. The CDR3 is made up of 12 amino acids. The CDR3 sequence: CASSLSYNEQFF. The CDR3 DNA sequence: TGTGCCAGCAGCTTATCCTACAATGAGCAGTTCTTC.

The chain uses TRBV19 and TRBJ1-5; no clear D gene. Trimming left V 3 bases short and J 4 bases short, with 10 bases between. Germline CDR1 LNHDA, CDR2 SQIVND (reference sequence). The CDR3 loop spans 14 amino acids. Written as DNA, the CDR3 is TGTGCCAGTAGTATGGGATATGGAAATCAGCCCCAGCATTTT. It is translated as CASSMGYGNQPQHF.

The V and J genes are TRBV7-2 and TRBJ2-5, with D hard to call. With 3 bases removed from V and 1 base from J, the gap between germline ends came to 12 bases. The CDR3 has 15 amino acids. Germline V gene sequence: CDR1 SGHTA, CDR2 FQGNSA. CDR3 in amino acids: CASSLAWSFQETQYF. The CDR3, as DNA: TGTGCCAGCAGCTTGGCTTGGTCTTTCCAAGAGACCCAGTACTTC.

The chain employs TRBV19 and TRBJ1-2, with a possible D match to TRBD1 (5 bases). This CDR3 has 11 residues. Trimming removed 6 bases from V and 8 bases from J, with 10 bases in between. Germline values: CDR1 LNHDA, CDR2 SQIVND (reference sequence). The CDR3 bases are TGTGCCAGTAGCGGGGGATTGGGCTACACCTTC. The encoded protein is CASSGGLGYTF.

The V and J genes are TRBV7-8 and TRBJ1-1; 7 nucleotides align to TRBD1. V shed 5 bases, J shed 5 bases, and the junction held 14 bases outside the gene matches. Germline assignment: CDR1 SGHVS and CDR2 FQNEAQ. The CDR3 has 16 residues. The CDR3 coding sequence is TGTGCCAGCAGCCAGACACTAAAACAGGGGAGGACTGAAGCTTTCTTT. Translating it yields CASSQTLKQGRTEAFF.

CDR3 residues: CASSPGEGVVPLHF. CDR3 bases: TGTGCCAGCTCACCAGGGGAAGGGGTGGTACCCCTCCACTTT. The rearrangement joins TRBV18 to TRBJ1-6, with D perhaps TRBD1 (5 bases). This CDR3 has 14 amino acids. Germline lookup yields CDR1 KGHSH and CDR2 LQKENI. Trimming cost V 2 bases and J 12 bases, with 14 bases left between them. Drawing the rest from reference TRBV18 and TRBJ1-6, the complete variable domain is NAGVMQNPRHLVRRRGQEARLRCSPMKGHSHVYWYRQLPEEGLKFMVYLQKENIIDESGMPKERFSAEFPKEGPSILRIQQVVRGDSAAYFCASSPGEGVVPLHFGNGTRLTVT.

V and J are TRBV6-1 and TRBJ1-1; 9 bases line up with TRBD1. This CDR3 has 13 residues. Trimming removed 0 bases from V and 9 bases from J; junction bases left unmatched: 2. Germline V CDR1 and CDR2: MNHNS, SASEGT. CDR3 loop: CASSEAGQGQAFF. CDR3 coding DNA: TGTGCCAGCAGTGAAGCGGGACAGGGACAAGCTTTCTTT.

The rearrangement uses TRBV6-1 and TRBJ1-2; 8 nucleotides line up with TRBD1. This CDR3 is 16 amino acids long. Per the germline V gene, CDR1 is MNHNS and CDR2 is SASEGT. With 3 bases clipped from V and 8 bases from J, the junction kept 14 bases outside the gene matches. The CDR3 DNA sequence: TGTGCCAGCAGTGAGGACAGGGCCTATACCACTAGGGGCTACACCTTC. Amino acids: CASSEDRAYTTRGYTF.

V and J are TRBV7-9 and TRBJ1-4; D gene ambiguous. In germline, CDR1 is SEHNR, CDR2 FQNEAQ (reference sequence). The V gene lost 4 bases and the J gene lost 7 bases, with 7 bases spanning the gap. The CDR3 has 12 amino acids. In DNA, the CDR3 is TGTGCCAGCAGCTATTCAAGTGAAAAACTGTTTTTT. Its translation: CASSYSSEKLFF. The full variable domain, completed using reference TRBV7-9 and TRBJ1-4, is DTGVSQNPRHKITKRGQNVTFRCDPISEHNRLYWYRQTLGQGPEFLTYFQNEAQLEKSRLLSDRFSAERPKGSFSTLEIQRTEQGDSAMYLCASSYSSEKLFFGSGTQLSVL.

This clone appeared once. The rearrangement joins TRBV6-6 to TRBJ1-3; unclear D gene. Germline V gives CDR1 MNHNY, CDR2 SVGAGI (reference sequence). The CDR3 extends over 15 amino acids. V lost 7 bases, J lost 3 bases, and 16 bases lay in between. The CDR3 DNA is TGTGCCAGCACCCGAGAGAGGGCCGGTGGAAACACCATATATTTT. Translating it yields CASTRERAGGNTIYF.

This chain joins TRBV19 and TRBJ1-1; a weak D match, TRBD1 (6 bases). The V and J ends lost 5 bases and 4 bases respectively, with 17 bases between them. Germline-derived CDR1 and CDR2 are LNHDA and SQIVND (reference sequence). This CDR3 has 15 residues. CDR3 bases: TGTGCCAGTAGTTCGCTCCAGGGGTTTCGCACTGAAGCTTTCTTT. Translated, it gives CASSSLQGFRTEAFF.

The chain joins TRBV6-5 to TRBJ2-7; D assignment may be TRBD1 or TRBD2 (5 bases each). V was trimmed by 2 bases and J by 6 bases, leaving 14 bases between them. The CDR3 has 14 amino acids. Germline CDR1 is MNHEY and CDR2 is SVGAGI. The CDR3 nucleotides read TGTGCCAGCAGTTACGGGACCCTCGCTGGCGAGCAGTACTTC. Residues: CASSYGTLAGEQYF.

The chain couples TRBV29-1 to TRBJ2-3, with 12 bases aligning to TRBD2. In germline, CDR1 is SQVTM, CDR2 ANQGSEA. CDR3 length: 15 residues. With 4 bases clipped from V and 2 bases from J, the junction kept 4 bases outside the gene matches. This CDR3 is CSVGLAGAFTDTQYF. The DNA of the CDR3 is TGCAGCGTTGGACTAGCGGGGGCGTTCACAGATACGCAGTATTTT.

This rearrangement joins TRBV24-1 to TRBJ1-6; perhaps TRBD1 as D (5 bases). This CDR3 has 15 amino acids. V was trimmed by 0 bases and J by 13 bases, leaving 15 bases between them. Germline V gene data show CDR1 as KGHDR and CDR2 as SFDVKD. The CDR3 reads CATSDLQRTRDPLHF. The CDR3 region has the DNA TGTGCCACCAGTGATTTGCAAAGGACACGGGACCCCCTCCACTTT.

This clone is a singleton in its sample. The CDR3 loop is CASSIDGTSPNEKLFF. The DNA for the CDR3 is TGTGCCAGTAGTATAGACGGGACAAGCCCTAATGAAAAACTGTTTTTT. V gene TRBV19 combines with J gene TRBJ1-4, with D possibly TRBD1 on 6 matching bases. The V and J ends lost 0 bases and 3 bases respectively, with 11 bases between them. Germline-derived CDR1 and CDR2 are LNHDA and SQIVND (reference sequence). This CDR3 is 16 amino acids long.

CDR3 DNA: TGTGCCAGCTCATCGCCGGGATACGAGCAGTACTTC. Its protein product is CASSSPGYEQYF. The chain joins TRBV18 to TRBJ2-7; D is perhaps TRBD2 (5 bases). V lost 5 bases to trimming and J lost 4 bases, with 9 bases between them. Germline CDR1 KGHSH, CDR2 LQKENI. The CDR3 has 12 amino acids.

Only one count was recorded for this clone. The chain joins TRBV27 to TRBJ2-6, with a weak D call TRBD1 (6 bases). This CDR3 contains 16 residues. Looked up from germline, CDR1 is MNHEY and CDR2 is SMNVEV (reference sequence). The ends were cut back, 5 bases at V and 1 base at J, with 12 bases in the middle. CDR3 residues: CASSALGGSGANVLTF. As DNA, the CDR3 is TGTGCCAGCAGTGCGCTAGGGGGATCTGGGGCCAACGTCCTGACTTTC.

As to this clone: This sample also contains other DNA sequences that code for the same CDR3. This CDR3 reads CASSEGLAGYNEQFF. The CDR3, as DNA: TGTGCCAGCAGTGAGGGACTAGCGGGATACAATGAGCAGTTCTTC. V and J are TRBV2 and TRBJ2-1; 13 bases agree with TRBD2. The CDR3 totals 15 residues. Germline CDR1 and CDR2: SNHLY and FYNNEI. V lost 3 bases, J lost 4 bases, and 0 bases stayed unmatched. The complete variable domain, with remaining parts taken from reference TRBV2 and TRBJ2-1, reads EPEVTQTPSHQVTQMGQEVILRCVPISNHLYFYWYRQILGQKVEFLVSFYNNEISEKSEIFDDQFSVERPDGSNFTLKIRSTKLEDSAMYFCASSEGLAGYNEQFFGPGTRLTVL.

DNA of the CDR3: TGTGCCACCAGCAGAGAACAGGGGGCCCTGAACTATGGCTACACCTTC. Translating gives CATSREQGALNYGYTF. This chain joins TRBV15 and TRBJ1-2; the match to TRBD1 covers 9 bases. The CDR3 has 16 amino acids. Trimming removed 0 bases from V and 2 bases from J; junction bases left unmatched: 4. The germline gives CDR1 LNHNV, CDR2 YYDKDF (reference sequence). The complete variable domain, with remaining parts taken from reference TRBV15 and TRBJ1-2, reads DAMVIQNPRYQVTQFGKPVTLSCSQTLNHNVMYWYQQKSSQAPKLLFHYYDKDFNNEADTPDNFQSRRPNTSFCFLDIRSPGLGDTAMYLCATSREQGALNYGYTFGSGTRLTVV.

This clone was detected only once. V is TRBV6-5 and J is TRBJ1-2; D unresolved. The germline V gene has CDR1 MNHEY and CDR2 SVGAGI. With 6 bases removed from V and 6 bases from J, the gap between germline ends came to 14 bases. The CDR3 has 13 residues. The CDR3 loop reads CASRRERYHGYTF. CDR3 sequence (DNA): TGTGCCAGCAGGAGAGAAAGGTATCATGGCTACACCTTC.

This chain uses TRBV6-1 with TRBJ1-2, with D possibly matching TRBD1 (6 bases). The ends were cut back, 1 base at V and 1 base at J, with 10 bases in the middle. CDR1 is MNHNS, CDR2 SASEGT, per germline. The CDR3 has 15 residues. In nucleotides, the CDR3 is TGTGCCAGCAGTGAAGGGACAGCCGGTAACTATGGCTACACCTTC. This encodes CASSEGTAGNYGYTF.

The chain carries TRBV18 and TRBJ1-1; no reliable D call. Germline-derived CDR1 and CDR2 are KGHSH and LQKENI. The CDR3 length is 16 residues. Trimming took 3 bases from V and 1 from J, leaving 15 bases between them. Here the CDR3 DNA reads TGTGCCAGCTCACCGAACCAGTGGACGGGGAACACTGAAGCTTTCTTT. Its translation: CASSPNQWTGNTEAFF.

V and J are TRBV7-9 and TRBJ2-1; D not certain. Germline-derived CDR1 and CDR2 are SEHNR and FQNEAQ (reference sequence). There are 15 residues in the CDR3. V was shortened by 2 bases and J by 0 bases, with 8 bases between the two germline ends. CDR3 protein: CASSLSVGSYNEQFF. CDR3 coding DNA: TGTGCCAGCAGCTTATCGGTAGGCTCCTACAATGAGCAGTTCTTC.

The chain couples TRBV6-6 to TRBJ1-2; unclear D gene. The germline CDR1 and CDR2 sequences are MNHNY and SVGAGI (reference sequence). This CDR3 contains 13 residues. Trimming pared 8 bases from V and 5 bases from J, leaving 15 bases between. The CDR3 DNA follows: TGTGCCAGCCAAACCGGGCCGAATTATGGCTACACCTTC. It translates to CASQTGPNYGYTF.

The J gene is TRBJ2-7, the V gene TRBV28; D is perhaps TRBD2 (6 bases). The V and J ends lost 5 bases and 3 bases respectively, with 23 bases between them. This CDR3 contains 17 residues. Germline lookup yields CDR1 MDHEN and CDR2 SYDVKM. CDR3 nucleotide sequence: TGTGCCAGCAGTCCTGAAATTCGGGGAGGTAGGATCTACGAGCAGTACTTC. Amino acid sequence: CASSPEIRGGRIYEQYF.